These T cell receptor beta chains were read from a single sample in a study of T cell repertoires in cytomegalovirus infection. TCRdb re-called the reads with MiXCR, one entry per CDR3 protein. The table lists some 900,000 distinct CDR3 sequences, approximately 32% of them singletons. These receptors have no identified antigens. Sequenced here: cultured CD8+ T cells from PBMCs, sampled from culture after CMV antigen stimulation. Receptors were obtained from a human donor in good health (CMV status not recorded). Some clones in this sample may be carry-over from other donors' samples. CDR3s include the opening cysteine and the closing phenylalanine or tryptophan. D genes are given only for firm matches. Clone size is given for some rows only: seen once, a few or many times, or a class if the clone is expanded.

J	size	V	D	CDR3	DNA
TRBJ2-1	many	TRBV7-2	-	CASSPTGFSYNEQFF	TGTGCCAGCAGCCCTACAGGGTTTTCCTACAATGAGCAGTTCTTC
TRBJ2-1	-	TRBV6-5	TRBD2	CASSYAGGRIESYNEQFF	TGTGCCAGCAGTTACGCGGGGGGGCGAATAGAGTCCTACAATGAGCAGTTCTTC
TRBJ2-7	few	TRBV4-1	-	CASSQVAGQPYEQYF	TGCGCCAGCAGCCAAGTAGCAGGACAGCCCTACGAGCAGTACTTC
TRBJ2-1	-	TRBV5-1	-	CASSLDSRGLFF	TGCGCCAGCAGCTTGGATTCCCGCGGGCTGTTCTTC
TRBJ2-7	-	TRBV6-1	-	CASSYGAGGTYEQYF	TGTGCCAGCAGTTATGGGGCAGGGGGGACCTACGAGCAGTACTTC
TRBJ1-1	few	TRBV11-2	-	CASSSWGRVVNTEAFF	TGTGCCAGCAGCTCCTGGGGGAGGGTCGTGAACACTGAAGCTTTCTTT
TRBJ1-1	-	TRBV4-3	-	CASSQDPEFRPTEAFF	TGCGCCAGCAGCCAAGATCCAGAGTTCCGCCCCACTGAAGCTTTCTTT
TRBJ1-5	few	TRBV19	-	CASSMGTQVNQPQHF	TGTGCCAGTAGTATGGGGACCCAGGTTAATCAGCCCCAGCATTTT
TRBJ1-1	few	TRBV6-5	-	CASTPEMNTEAFF	TGTGCCAGCACCCCAGAGATGAACACTGAAGCTTTCTTT
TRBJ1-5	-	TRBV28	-	CASSLHDSTVRPQHF	TGTGCCAGCAGTTTACACGACTCCACCGTGAGGCCCCAGCATTTT
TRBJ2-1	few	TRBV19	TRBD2	CASSMLAGIYNEQFF	TGTGCCAGTAGTATGCTAGCGGGGATTTACAATGAGCAGTTCTTC
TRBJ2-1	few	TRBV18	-	CASSPSGLGSYNEQFF	TGTGCCAGCTCACCGTCGGGCCTTGGCTCCTACAATGAGCAGTTCTTC
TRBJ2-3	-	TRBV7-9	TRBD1	CASSIGGLGTGPNGGTQYF	TGTGCCAGCAGCATAGGGGGCTTAGGGACGGGACCCAACGGCGGTACGCAGTATTTT
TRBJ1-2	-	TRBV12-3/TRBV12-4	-	CVSSLGWSGYGYTF	TGTGTCAGCAGTTTAGGCTGGTCGGGGTATGGCTACACCTTC
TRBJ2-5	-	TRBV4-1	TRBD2	CASSLTSGGKKTQYF	TGCGCCAGCAGTTTGACTAGCGGGGGGAAAAAGACCCAGTACTTC
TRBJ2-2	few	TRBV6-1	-	CATATGELFF	TGTGCCACGGCAACCGGGGAGCTGTTTTTT
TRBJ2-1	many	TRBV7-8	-	CASSLKGGVHEQFF	TGTGCCAGCAGCCTCAAGGGGGGTGTCCATGAGCAGTTCTTC
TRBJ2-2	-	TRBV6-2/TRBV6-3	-	CASSQPGPNTGELFF	TGTGCCAGCAGTCAACCGGGACCTAACACCGGGGAGCTGTTTTTT
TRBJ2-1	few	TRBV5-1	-	CASRESSYNEQFF	TGCGCCAGCAGGGAGAGCTCCTACAATGAGCAGTTCTTC
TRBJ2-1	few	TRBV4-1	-	CASSQDGIATYNEQFF	TGCGCCAGCAGCCAAGATGGGATCGCTACCTACAATGAGCAGTTCTTC
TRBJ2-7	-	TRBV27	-	CTSSLGVPSYEQYF	TGTACCAGCAGTTTGGGGGTACCCTCCTACGAGCAGTACTTC
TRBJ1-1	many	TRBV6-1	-	CASSPTVNTEAFF	TGTGCCAGCAGCCCCACGGTGAACACTGAAGCTTTCTTT
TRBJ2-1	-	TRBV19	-	CASSIIRVQEQFF	TGTGCCAGTAGTATAATTCGAGTTCAGGAGCAGTTCTTC
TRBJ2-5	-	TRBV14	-	CASSLRGAQQETQYF	TGTGCCAGCAGCCTTCGAGGGGCCCAACAAGAGACCCAGTACTTC
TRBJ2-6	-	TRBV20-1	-	CSAGRRGGANVLTF	TGCAGTGCAGGCCGGAGGGGGGGGGCCAACGTCCTGACTTTC
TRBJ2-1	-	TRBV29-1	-	CSVEAPGTSSYNEQFF	TGCAGCGTTGAAGCCCCTGGAACGAGCTCCTACAATGAGCAGTTCTTC
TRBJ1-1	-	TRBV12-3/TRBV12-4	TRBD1	CASSYPGGRKTEAFF	TGTGCCAGCAGCTATCCAGGGGGCCGTAAGACTGAAGCTTTCTTT
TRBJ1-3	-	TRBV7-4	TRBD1	CASSSPYRGPGNTIYF	TGTGCCAGCAGCTCTCCCTACAGGGGCCCTGGAAACACCATATATTTT
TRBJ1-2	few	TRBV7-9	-	CASSLASFPKDGYTF	TGTGCCAGCAGCTTAGCCTCGTTCCCCAAGGATGGCTACACCTTC
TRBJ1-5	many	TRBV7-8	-	CASSLDPSNQPQHF	TGTGCCAGCAGCTTAGATCCGTCCAATCAGCCCCAGCATTTT
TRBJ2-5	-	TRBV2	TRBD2	CASNGLAGELRQETQYF	TGTGCCAGCAATGGGCTAGCGGGGGAGTTACGCCAAGAGACCCAGTACTTC
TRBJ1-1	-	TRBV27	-	CATQQGIQAFF	TGTGCCACGCAACAGGGAATCCAAGCTTTCTTT
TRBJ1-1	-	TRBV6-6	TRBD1	CASSYYLRGQGPNTEAFF	TGTGCCAGCAGTTACTATTTAAGAGGACAGGGGCCCAACACTGAAGCTTTCTTT
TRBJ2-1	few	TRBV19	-	CASSKSLDSSEQFF	TGTGCCAGTAGTAAATCCCTGGACTCGAGTGAGCAGTTCTTC
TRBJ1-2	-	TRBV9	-	CASSVEVDLPLYGYTF	TGTGCCAGCAGCGTAGAGGTGGACCTCCCTCTCTATGGCTACACCTTC
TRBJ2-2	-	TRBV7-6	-	CASSLVHRASELFF	TGTGCCAGCAGCTTAGTTCACAGGGCCTCGGAGCTGTTTTTT
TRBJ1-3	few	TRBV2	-	CASIGRYSGNTIYF	TGTGCCAGCATAGGTCGATACTCTGGAAACACCATATATTTT